A selection of T cell receptor beta chains follows, all from one sample in a study of cytotoxic CD8 clonotypes in ibrutinib-treated CLL. The table came from immunoSEQ multiplex PCR; TCRdb's copy has only in-frame clones and leaves some out. The sample lists tens of thousands of clones, less than 60% seen once, with less than 6% in the top ten. Sequencing used PBMCs, obtained before ibrutinib treatment. The receptor set was obtained from a human donor with chronic lymphocytic leukemia. CDR3s include the opening cysteine and the closing phenylalanine or tryptophan. The D gene is left open where the match is weak. Some rows have no size entry. The others give once, few or many, or a class for an expanded clone.

size,V,J,D,DNA,CDR3
few,TRBV7-2,TRBJ2-1,NA,TGTGCCAGCAGCCCGCTGGGCAATGAGCAGTTCTTC,CASSPLGNEQFF
few,TRBV2,TRBJ1-2,NA,TGTGCCAGCAGTGAGGTCGGGATGGGTGGCTACACCTTC,CASSEVGMGGYTF
few,TRBV4-1,TRBJ2-3,TRBD1,TGCGCCAGCAGCCAAGCGCCGGGACAGGGGAGACTTTTGGATACGCAGTATTTT,CASSQAPGQGRLLDTQYF
once,TRBV18,TRBJ2-3,TRBD2,TGTGCCAGCTCACCGACCGTCAGCGGGGTAGATACGCAGTATTTT,CASSPTVSGVDTQYF
NA,TRBV6-1,TRBJ2-5,NA,TGTGCCAGCAGTGAAGGACCGTTGGAGACCCAGTACTTC,CASSEGPLETQYF
NA,TRBV7-9,TRBJ1-1,TRBD1,TGTGCCAGCAGCGGGACAGAGAACACTGAAGCTTTCTTT,CASSGTENTEAFF
NA,TRBV7-2,TRBJ2-3,TRBD2,TGTGCCAGCACCCACAGTAGCGGGAGTGGGACAGATACGCAGTATTTT,CASTHSSGSGTDTQYF
few,TRBV7-9,TRBJ2-7,NA,TGTGCCAGCAGCTTAGCGGGAGGTCACGAGCAGTACTTC,CASSLAGGHEQYF
NA,TRBV2,TRBJ2-2,TRBD2,TGTGCCAGCAGATTTAGCGGGGGCAAAGGGGAGCTGTTTTTT,CASRFSGGKGELFF
NA,TRBV29-1,TRBJ2-3,NA,TGCAGCGTTGAAGACAGGAACACAGATACGCAGTATTTT,CSVEDRNTDTQYF
few,TRBV28,TRBJ2-1,TRBD2,TGTGCCAGCAGACCTAGCGGGAGCGCCTACAATGAGCAGTTCTTC,CASRPSGSAYNEQFF
NA,TRBV28,TRBJ2-2,NA,TGTGCCAGCAGCGACCAGCTCCCCGGGGAGCTGTTTTTT,CASSDQLPGELFF
NA,TRBV7-6,TRBJ2-3,NA,TGTGCCAGCCGGGACGGCGGTTTAGATACGCAGTATTTT,CASRDGGLDTQYF
NA,TRBV6-1,TRBJ1-1,NA,TGTGCCAGCAGTGTACCAGACAAGAACACTGAAGCTTTCTTT,CASSVPDKNTEAFF
NA,TRBV2,TRBJ1-3,NA,TGTGCCAGCAGTGTGGGGGTTTCCGGAAACACCATATATTTT,CASSVGVSGNTIYF
NA,TRBV9,TRBJ2-2,NA,TGTGCCAGCAGCGAGGCACGGCTCGCGAACACCGGGGAGCTGTTTTTT,CASSEARLANTGELFF
medium-sized,TRBV25-1,TRBJ2-3,TRBD1,TGTGCCAGCAGTACCCCGGGACAGGTAACGCAGTATTTT,CASSTPGQVTQYF
NA,TRBV7-9,TRBJ2-4,TRBD2,TGTGCCAGCAGCTTCAAAGCGGGAGGTTGGGCCAAAAACATTCAGTACTTC,CASSFKAGGWAKNIQYF
NA,TRBV9,TRBJ2-7,NA,TGTGCCAGCAGCGTGGGGATTCTCACCTACGAGCAGTACTTC,CASSVGILTYEQYF
NA,TRBV21-1,TRBJ2-7,NA,TGTGCCAGCAGCAAAGGTGGCAGGGCCTACGAGCAGTACTTC,CASSKGGRAYEQYF
NA,TRBV9,TRBJ1-3,NA,TGTGCCAGCAGCGTAGTTGATTTGAGGGGGGTGACTGGAAACACCATATATTTT,CASSVVDLRGVTGNTIYF
NA,TRBV4-3,TRBJ2-3,NA,TGCGCCAGCAGCCGCAAAGGGGGTTCTACAGATACGCAGTATTTT,CASSRKGGSTDTQYF
NA,TRBV10-2,TRBJ2-1,TRBD2,TGCGCCAGCAGTTCCTTAGCGGGGGGCCGAACTGAGCAGTTCTTC,CASSSLAGGRTEQFF
once,TRBV12-5,TRBJ2-7,TRBD1,TGTGCTAGTGCCAAGGACAGGGGAAGCGAGCAGTACTTC,CASAKDRGSEQYF
few,TRBV19,TRBJ1-2,NA,TGTGCCAGTACGGCGGGACACACCTATGGCTACACCTTC,CASTAGHTYGYTF
once,TRBV5-1,TRBJ1-2,TRBD1,TGCGCCAGCAGCTGGGGCGACAGGGCTTTCTATGGCTACACCTTC,CASSWGDRAFYGYTF
NA,TRBV4-1,TRBJ2-5,NA,TGCGCCAGCAGCCGCTCGTATCAAGAGACCCAGTACTTC,CASSRSYQETQYF
NA,TRBV18,TRBJ2-1,TRBD2,TGTGCCAGCTCCTTAAGCGGGAGTAAATACAATGAGCAGTTCTTC,CASSLSGSKYNEQFF
NA,TRBV28,TRBJ2-6,TRBD1,TGTGCCAGCAGTTCCGGGACAGGATTGTCTGGGGCCAACGTCCTGACTTTC,CASSSGTGLSGANVLTF
NA,TRBV19,TRBJ1-4,NA,TGTGCCAGTAGTGTCCCTTATAATGAAAAACTGTTTTTT,CASSVPYNEKLFF
NA,TRBV7-2,TRBJ2-7,NA,TGTGCCAGCAACATGAAAATACAGGGAAGCTCCTACGAGCAGTACTTC,CASNMKIQGSSYEQYF
NA,TRBV29-1,TRBJ2-2,TRBD1,TGCAGCTACCGGGGGACAGGGGTGTTCGGGGAGCTGTTTTTT,CSYRGTGVFGELFF
medium-sized,TRBV15,TRBJ1-1,NA,TGTGCCACCAGCAGAGATCTTTGGGCAGGAGACTACACTGAAGCTTTCTTT,CATSRDLWAGDYTEAFF
NA,TRBV5-5,TRBJ1-3,NA,TGTGCCAGCAGCGCCCGTTACGCGGGTCTACAAGCGGGAAACACCATATATTTT,CASSARYAGLQAGNTIYF
NA,TRBV5-6,TRBJ1-1,TRBD1,TGTGCCAGCAGCTTGGGGACAGGGCATATTGAAGCTTTCTTT,CASSLGTGHIEAFF